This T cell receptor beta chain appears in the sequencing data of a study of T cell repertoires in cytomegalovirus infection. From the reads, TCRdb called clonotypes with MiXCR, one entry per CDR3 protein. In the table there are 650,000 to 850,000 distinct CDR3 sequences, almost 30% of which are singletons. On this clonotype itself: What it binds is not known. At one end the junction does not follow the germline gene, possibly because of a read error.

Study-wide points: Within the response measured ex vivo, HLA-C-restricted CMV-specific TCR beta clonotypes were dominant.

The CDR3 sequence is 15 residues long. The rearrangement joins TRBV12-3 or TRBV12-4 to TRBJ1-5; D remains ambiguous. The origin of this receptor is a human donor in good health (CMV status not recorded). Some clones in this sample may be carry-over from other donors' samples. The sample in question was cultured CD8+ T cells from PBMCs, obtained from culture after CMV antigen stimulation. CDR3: CASSSRLGGNQAQHF. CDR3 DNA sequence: TGTGCCAGCAGTTCTCGACTCGGAGGGAATCAGGCCCAGCATTTT.